A single T cell receptor (beta chain) is shown here with its context. No antigen is known for it. This entry belongs to a study of cytomegalovirus exposure and HLA in healthy donors. About the research overall: Within an early data release were 85 million or so unique TCRs drawn from HLA-typed donors. Notes on the study in general: By a later analysis, the bulk of CMV-associated TCR beta chains appeared HLA-restricted.

Trimming cost V 5 bases and J 1 base; bases outside gene matches: 9. CDR3 length: 16 amino acids. Germline CDR1 LNHDA, CDR2 SQIVND (reference sequence). 13 Jbeta primers and 60 Vbeta primers were used for the PCR. In the study's own analysis: In a later analysis, of 79 million or so unique beta chains, 9 million to 11 million appeared in at least two donors. Measured with immunoSEQ multiplex PCR; TCRdb has only the in-frame clones, and not every one. V, J and clone size derive from that table, while D and trimming were established from the DNA sequence. The sample lists some 150,000 clones; roughly 80% were seen once.

This sequence was found in a man aged 30 to 45 in good health and CMV-seropositive. Sequencing was carried out using PBMCs. The chain employs TRBV19 and TRBJ2-3, with TRBD2 matching 7 bases. The CDR3 DNA sequence: TGTGCCAGTAGTTCCATTGGGAGCGGGGGCACAGATACGCAGTATTTT. Protein product: CASSSIGSGGTDTQYF.